Each of the 11 T cell receptor beta chains below was sequenced from the same sample in a study of T cell responses to AZD1222 COVID-19 vaccine. Clones were read by immunoSEQ multiplex PCR, and TCRdb kept only the in-frame ones, dropping some. The table shows 150,000 or so clones, with more than 90% occurring only once. The sample consisted of peripheral blood, taken on day 0 of AZD1222 vaccination. The source of these receptors is an adult in good health.

V and J are TRBV24-1 and TRBJ2-1; weak D call: TRBD2 (5 bases). Germline values: CDR1 KGHDR, CDR2 SFDVKD. The V end was cut by 6 bases, the J end by 2 bases, with 13 bases between. This CDR3 is 15 amino acids long. CDR3 loop: CATSPGKIPYNEQFF. In nucleotides, the CDR3 is TGTGCCACCAGTCCCGGGAAGATCCCCTACAATGAGCAGTTCTTC.

The CDR3 nucleotides are TGTGCCAGCAGCCCGACAGGGGGGTCCTACGAGCAGTACTTC. This translates into CASSPTGGSYEQYF. The rearrangement joins TRBV5-4 to TRBJ2-7; 9 nucleotides align to TRBD1. The V and J ends lost 4 bases and 1 base, in that order; junction bases with no gene match: 3. The length of the CDR3 is 14 residues. CDR1 and CDR2 (germline): SGHNT, YYREEE (reference sequence).

The chain recombines TRBV21-1 with TRBJ1-2. TRBV21-1 is deemed a pseudogene. This CDR3 comprises 17 residues. The CDR3 nucleotides are TGTGCCAGCAGCAAAGGTGTCGGGGTGCAACCCCTCTATGGCTACACCTTC. It yields the protein CASSKGVGVQPLYGYTF.

The chain is built from TRBV27 and TRBJ2-7; the match to TRBD1 covers 9 bases. This CDR3 contains 15 residues. Looked up from germline, CDR1 is MNHEY and CDR2 is SMNVEV (reference sequence). V was pared by 3 bases and J by 2 bases, with 5 bases of the junction left unmatched. This CDR3 reads CASSFQGQGTYEQYF. The CDR3 nucleotides read TGTGCCAGCAGTTTTCAGGGACAGGGTACCTACGAGCAGTACTTC.

V usage is TRBV5-4 and J usage is TRBJ1-1, with D unresolved. Looked up from germline, CDR1 is SGHNT and CDR2 is YYREEE (reference sequence). Trimming cost V 1 base and J 1 base, with 5 bases left between them. The CDR3 is 13 residues long. As DNA, the CDR3 is TGTGCCAGCAGCTTGCCCGGGAACACTGAAGCTTTCTTT. Its protein product is CASSLPGNTEAFF.

The V call is TRBV4-1, the J call TRBJ2-1; D call uncertain. CDR3 length equals 17 residues. Germline CDR1 and CDR2: MGHRA and YSYEKL. The V end lost 1 base, the J end lost 3 bases, and 16 bases lay between the germline ends. The CDR3 DNA sequence: TGCGCCAGCAGCCAAGCTCCGCCTCCGTCCGACTACAATGAGCAGTTCTTC. Protein: CASSQAPPPSDYNEQFF.

This chain joins TRBV2 and TRBJ2-2, with a possible D match to TRBD1 (6 bases). The CDR3 sequence is 14 residues long. Trimming removed 9 bases at V and 4 bases at J, with 15 bases between. Germline V gene sequence: CDR1 SNHLY, CDR2 FYNNEI. As DNA, the CDR3 is TGTGCCAGTCAGAAATGGGGGCTCACCGGGGAGCTGTTTTTT. Residues: CASQKWGLTGELFF.

This sequence joins TRBV19 and TRBJ2-5; 10 bases agree with TRBD2. This CDR3 comprises 16 residues. Germline V gene data show CDR1 as LNHDA and CDR2 as SQIVND (reference sequence). After removal of 3 bases from V and 5 bases from J, the junction contained 9 bases not matched to a gene. The CDR3 reads CASSIRGGTSVETQYF. The DNA of the CDR3 is TGTGCCAGTAGTATCAGAGGGGGGACTAGCGTGGAGACCCAGTACTTC.

The chain carries TRBV9 and TRBJ1-2; D remains ambiguous. This CDR3 contains 11 residues. The V and J ends lost 2 bases and 1 base respectively, with 0 bases between them. The germline V gene encodes CDR1 SGDLS and CDR2 YYNGEE. The DNA of the CDR3 is TGTGCCAGCAGCGTTAACTATGGCTACACCTTC. It codes for CASSVNYGYTF.

This chain connects TRBV27 to TRBJ1-5; TRBD1 aligns across 7 bases. This CDR3 region has 14 residues. Germline V gives CDR1 MNHEY, CDR2 SMNVEV (reference sequence). Trimming took 8 bases from V and 4 from J; bases not matched to a gene: 8. The CDR3, as DNA: TGTGCCAGCGGGCCCATACAGGGGAATCAGCCCCAGCATTTT. Translation: CASGPIQGNQPQHF.

This chain uses TRBV24-1 with TRBJ1-5, with 10 positions matching TRBD1. This CDR3 comprises 18 residues. V trimming: 4 bases; J trimming: 3 bases; junction bases outside the gene matches: 11. Germline V gene lookup returns CDR1 KGHDR and CDR2 SFDVKD. The CDR3 DNA sequence: TGTGCCACCAGTGAAGGGGACAGGGGCCACGACCTCAATCAGCCCCAGCATTTT. Translation: CATSEGDRGHDLNQPQHF.